This T cell receptor (beta chain) is from a study of blood T cell repertoires in COVID-19. Overall study context: Samples representing acute and convalescent COVID-19 were sourced from the United States, Italy and Spain. Sample material is recorded as cDNA or gDNA derived from T cells, B-cell-depleted T cells, or PBMCs.

In the authors' methods: Reference gene primers were amplified, and this amplification served to estimate nucleated cell counts. Measured with immunoSEQ multiplex PCR; TCRdb has only the in-frame clones, and not every one. That table furnishes V, J and clone size, whereas the DNA furnished D and trimming. The sample has 77,000 or so clones, roughly four fifths seen once. The sequence came from a man under 40 with COVID-19, enrolled during active disease. Sequencing input: peripheral blood.

CDR3 sequence reads: CSARDPPVLFF. The CDR3 nucleotides are TGCAGTGCTAGAGACCCCCCCGTATTGTTCTTC. The rearrangement uses TRBV20-1 and TRBJ2-1; D remains ambiguous. The CDR3 consists of 11 residues. Germline V CDR1 and CDR2: DFQATT, SNEGSKA (reference sequence). Trimming took 0 bases from V and 15 from J, leaving 12 bases between them.